The entry that follows covers one TCR beta chain sequence. Antigen unknown. This entry belongs to a study of regulatory T cells in long-lasting Graves disease. Study-wide background: Persistent cases were those of Graves' disease that involved over 5 years of antithyroid drugs with positive TSH receptor antibodies.

Germline V gene data show CDR1 as MNHNS and CDR2 as SASEGT. This CDR3 has 14 residues. V was cut by 8 bases and J by 4 bases, with 17 bases left in between. Time point denoted: persistent/refractory GD, antithyroid drugs over 5 years with positive TRAb. RNA from PBMCs was the source of the TCR library. Study conclusions and caveats: There were preferences for TRBV28, TRBJ1-2 and TRBJ2-5 in persistent disease.

For TCR beta, libraries came from iRepertoire HTBI primers and Arm-PCR of CDR3 regions. TCRdb re-called the multiplex PCR reads with MiXCR, one entry per CDR3 protein. The table records 700,000 or so distinct CDR3 sequences, roughly 30% of them present only once. The chain recombines TRBV6-1 with TRBJ1-1; TRBD1 might be the D (5 bases). The clonotype comes from a female donor with Graves disease. The sample was peripheral blood mononuclear cells (PBMCs), taken when the disease was refractory, from a patient treated with antithyroid drugs. This CDR3 reads CASRSSGRGTEAFF. DNA for the CDR3: TGTGCCAGCCGCTCATCGGGGCGCGGCACTGAAGCTTTCTTT.